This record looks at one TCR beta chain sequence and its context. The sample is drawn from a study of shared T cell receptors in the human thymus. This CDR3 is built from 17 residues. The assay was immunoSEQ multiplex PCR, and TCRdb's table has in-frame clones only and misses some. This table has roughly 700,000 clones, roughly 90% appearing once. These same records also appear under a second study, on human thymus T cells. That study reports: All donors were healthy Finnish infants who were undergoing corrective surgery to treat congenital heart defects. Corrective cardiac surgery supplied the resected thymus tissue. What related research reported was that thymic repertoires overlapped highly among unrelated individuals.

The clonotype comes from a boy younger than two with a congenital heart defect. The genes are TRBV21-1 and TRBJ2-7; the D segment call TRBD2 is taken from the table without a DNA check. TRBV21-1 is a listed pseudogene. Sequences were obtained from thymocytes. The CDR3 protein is CASTRTKVAGVEYEQYF. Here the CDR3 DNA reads TGTGCCAGCACCAGGACGAAGGTAGCGGGAGTCGAGTACGAGCAGTACTTC.